This T cell receptor (beta chain) was found in a study of blood T cells in healthy people across ages. Overall study findings and caveats: Naive T cell percentage showed a strong correlation with TCR beta diversity. Researchers judged that diversity estimates from one million T cells fell short of true values. The study found more naive CD4+ cells and higher diversity in long-lived than aged donors.

The authors ran a second PCR of roughly 6 to 11 cycles using a sample-barcoded 5' primer and a J-beta primer mix. Every cDNA molecule bore a tag from a template-switch adaptor containing 12 random nucleotides. TCRdb re-called the 5' RACE reads through MiXCR, storing one row per CDR3 protein. The table has around 800,000 distinct CDR3 sequences, 53% seen once. The CDR3 has 16 residues. Germline CDR1 SNHLY, CDR2 FYNNEI. J was trimmed by 1 base and V by 4 bases; bases with no gene match: 3. As regards this clonotype: Antigen specificity is unknown.

The sequence was obtained from a man older than 75 in good health. Material: blood. V and J are TRBV2 and TRBJ2-6; 8 nucleotides agree with TRBD1. CDR3 DNA: TGTGCCAGCAGTGGGACAGGGTGGTCTGGGGCCAACGTCCTGACTTTC. Its protein is CASSGTGWSGANVLTF.